This T cell receptor (beta chain) came from a study of T cell repertoires in cytomegalovirus infection. Many counts were recorded for this clonotype. A junction boundary mismatches the germline segment, possibly from a read error. Each CDR3 protein gets one entry after TCRdb re-called the reads with MiXCR. The repertoire holds 630,000 or so distinct CDR3 sequences, with 24% as singletons. In germline, CDR1 is SSHAT, CDR2 FNYEAQ (reference sequence). CDR3 length: 15 amino acids. The chain recombines TRBV7-7 with TRBJ2-5, with 10 bases aligning to TRBD2. Sequenced material: CD8+ T cells from PBMCs. This TCR was sampled from a human donor in good health (CMV status not recorded). Some clones in this sample may be carry-over from other donors' samples. Here the CDR3 DNA reads TGTGCTAGCAGCTTAGAGCGGGGGGGAAAAGAGACCCAGTACTTC. The encoded protein is CASSLERGGKETQYF.